This TCR beta chain appears in the sequencing data of a study of blood T cell repertoires in COVID-19. About the study: Whether acute or convalescent, the COVID-19 samples came from the United States, Italy and Spain. PBMCs, B-cell-depleted T cells, or T cells were the source of the cDNA or gDNA that made up the material.

As originally analysed: Nucleated cell number was recorded as an estimate derived from reference gene primer amplification. Repertoires were generated with immunoSEQ multiplex PCR, while TCRdb's copy carries only in-frame clones and drops some. That table gives V, J and clone size, and the DNA gave D and trimming. This sample has roughly 350,000 clones, with 87% found just once. The ends lost 2 bases at V and 4 bases at J; junction bases unmatched: 3. The CDR3 consists of 15 residues. Germline V gene data show CDR1 as MNHNS and CDR2 as SASEGT. The Seattle patients joined while their infection was active and were tracked longitudinally afterward.

This sequence joins TRBV6-1 and TRBJ2-5, with 11 nucleotides matching TRBD2. The sample comprised peripheral blood. This TCR was sampled from a woman between 25 and 40 years old with COVID-19, enrolled during active disease. The CDR3 spells CASSETLAGGETQYF. In nucleotides, the CDR3 is TGTGCCAGCAGTGAAACGCTAGCGGGGGGAGAGACCCAGTACTTC.